The 27 T cell receptor beta chains below come from one sample, sequenced in a study of blood T cells in healthy people across ages. Together with a sample-barcoded 5' primer, a J-beta primer mix was included in a second PCR lasting about 7 to 11 cycles. TCRdb passed the 5' RACE reads through MiXCR, listing each CDR3 protein once. Among 1.5 million to 2 million distinct CDR3 sequences listed, 30% to 40% were seen once. The sequencing sample was made of blood. The receptors were gathered from a woman between 25 and 40 years old in good health.

This chain connects TRBV7-6 to TRBJ1-1; D uncertain. The CDR3 loop spans 13 amino acids. CDR1 and CDR2 from the germline V gene are SGHVS and FNYEAQ. Trimming cost V 1 base and J 5 bases, with 8 bases left between them. The CDR3 nucleotides are TGTGCCAGCAGCTTAGAGGAGAGGACTGAAGCTTTCTTT. Translation: CASSLEERTEAFF.

The genes are TRBV3-1 and TRBJ2-4; D may be TRBD1 or TRBD2 (5 bases each). The CDR3 runs to 17 residues. The germline CDR1 and CDR2 sequences are LGHDT and YNNKEL (reference sequence). V lost 0 bases and J 0 bases, leaving 12 bases between the germline ends. DNA for the CDR3: TGTGCCAGCAGCCAAGAATGGGGCGCGGGAGCCAAAAACATTCAGTACTTC. Residues: CASSQEWGAGAKNIQYF.

This clonotype was counted only a few times. CDR3 residues: CASSSDRATDRGSPLHF. CDR3 bases: TGCGCCAGCAGCTCCGACCGGGCAACGGACAGGGGTTCACCCCTCCACTTT. The V and J genes are TRBV5-1 and TRBJ1-6, with TRBD1 identical over 9 bases. Germline V CDR1 and CDR2: SGHRS, YFSETQ. Trimming at V came to 3 bases and at J to 9 bases, leaving 13 bases not matched to a gene. This CDR3 spans 17 amino acids. The variable domain in full, completed from reference TRBV5-1 and TRBJ1-6, reads KAGVTQTPRYLIKTRGQQVTLSCSPISGHRSVSWYQQTPGQGLQFLFEYFSETQRNKGNFPGRFSGRQFSNSRSEMNVSTLELGDSALYLCASSSDRATDRGSPLHFGNGTRLTVT.

The chain combines TRBV27 with TRBJ1-5; D remains ambiguous. CDR1 and CDR2 (germline): MNHEY, SMNVEV (reference sequence). Deletions cut 1 base from V and 4 bases from J, with 11 bases between. The CDR3 spans 15 residues. CDR3 DNA sequence: TGTGCCAGCAGTTTATACCCGTCGCTTAATCAGCCCCAGCATTTT. Amino acids: CASSLYPSLNQPQHF.

The CDR3 sequence: CSASAAASAGYRQETQYF. In DNA form, the CDR3 reads TGCAGTGCTAGTGCAGCGGCCAGTGCGGGTTATAGGCAAGAGACCCAGTACTTC. The chain couples TRBV20-1 to TRBJ2-5, with a possible D match to TRBD2 (5 bases). CDR1 DFQATT and CDR2 SNEGSKA come from the germline V gene (reference sequence). CDR3 length equals 18 residues. V was cut by 3 bases and J by 2 bases, with 25 bases left in between.

The V and J genes are TRBV12-5 and TRBJ2-5, with unresolved D. Germline V gene sequence: CDR1 LGHNT, CDR2 FRNRAP. CDR3 length: 11 amino acids. V dropped 5 bases and J dropped 9 bases, with 10 bases sitting between them. In DNA form, the CDR3 reads TGTGCTAGTGGTCCTCGCTGGCCCCAGTACTTC. This codes for CASGPRWPQYF.

This chain connects TRBV15 to TRBJ2-2; tentative D call: TRBD2 (6 bases). The V end was cut by 5 bases, the J end by 4 bases, with 14 bases between. This CDR3 region has 15 residues. Germline V gene sequence: CDR1 LNHNV, CDR2 YYDKDF (reference sequence). The DNA of the CDR3 is TGTGCCACCAGCTCGCCCGGGACTGGCACCGGGGAGCTGTTTTTT. This codes for CATSSPGTGTGELFF.

The chain is built from TRBV20-1 and TRBJ2-2; the match to TRBD2 covers 7 bases. The ends lost 3 bases at V and 2 bases at J; junction bases unmatched: 9. From germline, CDR1 is DFQATT and CDR2 SNEGSKA (reference sequence). This CDR3 is built from 16 residues. CDR3 in DNA: TGCAGTGCTAGTAGCCCCAAGCGGGGCAACACCGGGGAGCTGTTTTTT. The encoded protein is CSASSPKRGNTGELFF.

A note on this clonotype: At one end, the junction sequence differs from germline, possibly due to a read error. V is TRBV5-1 and J is TRBJ2-3; D is undetermined. Germline V gene lookup returns CDR1 SGHRS and CDR2 YFSETQ. This CDR3 spans 14 amino acids. The chain's CDR3 is CAGSLTPYTDTQYF. In nucleotides, the CDR3 is TGCGCCGGCAGCTTGACTCCTTACACAGATACGCAGTATTTT.

In the case of this clonotype: A read error is possible here, since a much larger clone lies one base away. This rearrangement joins TRBV6-5 to TRBJ1-2; TRBD1 is a possible D gene (6 bases). Germline lookup yields CDR1 MNHEY and CDR2 SVGAGI. V lost 6 bases, J lost 2 bases, and 13 bases lay in between. The CDR3 has 14 amino acids. This CDR3 reads CASSHREENYGYTF. In nucleotides, the CDR3 is TGTGCCAGCAGCCACAGGGAAGAAAACTATGGCTACACCTTC.

This clonotype was counted between two and nine times. V gene TRBV10-2 combines with J gene TRBJ2-5, with a weak D call TRBD1 (5 bases). The CDR3 runs to 14 residues. Looked up from germline, CDR1 is WSHSY and CDR2 is SAAADI. Between the trimmed V and J ends, which lost 4 bases and 7 bases, there was a span of 16 bases. The CDR3 here is CASSGHSNRGTQYF. The DNA for the CDR3 is TGCGCCAGCAGTGGCCACTCCAATAGGGGGACCCAGTACTTC.

This chain links TRBV2 with TRBJ1-4; unclear D gene. V was shortened by 6 bases and J by 2 bases, with 13 bases between the two germline ends. This CDR3 contains 15 residues. Germline values: CDR1 SNHLY, CDR2 FYNNEI. The CDR3 coding sequence is TGTGCCAGCAGCACCAGTGGAGGGACTAATGAAAAACTGTTTTTT. This codes for CASSTSGGTNEKLFF.

This clonotype came up a few times. The V call is TRBV5-1, the J call TRBJ2-3; 9 positions match TRBD2. Losses at the gene ends were 7 bases for V and 6 bases for J; bases not matched to a gene: 3. The CDR3 contains 12 residues. Germline assignment: CDR1 SGHRS and CDR2 YFSETQ. The CDR3 region is CASCGREDTQYF. DNA of the CDR3: TGCGCCAGCTGCGGGAGGGAGGATACGCAGTATTTT.

In this sample, this clonotype turned up many times. The V and J genes are TRBV29-1 and TRBJ2-3, with TRBD2 identical over 11 bases. CDR1 and CDR2 (germline): SQVTM, ANQGSEA. The length of the CDR3 is 16 residues. J lost 3 bases, V lost 1 base, and 6 bases had no gene match. CDR3 sequence reads: CSVEGITSGSTDTQYF. As DNA, the CDR3 is TGCAGCGTTGAAGGGATCACTAGCGGGAGTACAGATACGCAGTATTTT.

This sequence joins TRBV12-3 or TRBV12-4 and TRBJ2-1; D ambiguous. With 10 bases removed from V and 7 bases from J, the gap between germline ends came to 8 bases. This CDR3 is 10 amino acids long. The CDR3 region is CATARNEQFF. In DNA form, the CDR3 reads TGTGCCACAGCACGGAATGAGCAGTTCTTC.

V is TRBV5-1 and J is TRBJ1-1; D remains ambiguous. The CDR3 has 16 amino acids. CDR1 is SGHRS, CDR2 YFSETQ, per germline. V lost 7 bases, J lost 4 bases, and 23 bases lay in between. The CDR3 spells CASGWRDGPKSTEAFF. The CDR3, as DNA: TGCGCCAGCGGATGGCGAGACGGACCAAAGAGCACTGAAGCTTTCTTT. The variable domain in full, with the rest retrieved from reference TRBV5-1 and TRBJ1-1, is KAGVTQTPRYLIKTRGQQVTLSCSPISGHRSVSWYQQTPGQGLQFLFEYFSETQRNKGNFPGRFSGRQFSNSRSEMNVSTLELGDSALYLCASGWRDGPKSTEAFFGQGTRLTVV.

CDR3 nucleotide sequence: TGTGCCTGGAGCGGGGGACATATAAGTGAAAAACTGTTTTTT. Its protein is CAWSGGHISEKLFF. The V and J genes are TRBV30 and TRBJ1-4, with D possibly TRBD1 on 6 matching bases. CDR3 length: 14 residues. Trimming pared 3 bases from V and 7 bases from J, leaving 15 bases between. Germline lookup yields CDR1 GTSNPN and CDR2 SVGIG (reference sequence).

This clonotype was seen a handful of times. The rearrangement joins TRBV7-9 to TRBJ2-3, with D perhaps being TRBD1 or TRBD2 (5 bases each). This CDR3 is built from 15 residues. CDR1 is SEHNR, CDR2 FQNEAQ, per germline (reference sequence). Trimming took 5 bases from V and 0 from J, leaving 12 bases between them. Here the CDR3 reads CASSRGSTSTDTQYF. Written as DNA, the CDR3 is TGTGCCAGCAGCCGGGGCTCCACTAGCACAGATACGCAGTATTTT.

The chain combines TRBV11-2 with TRBJ1-6; TRBD1 might be the D (5 bases). Germline CDR1 is SGHAT and CDR2 is FQNNGV. V dropped 0 bases and J dropped 8 bases, with 11 bases sitting between them. The CDR3 loop spans 15 amino acids. CDR3 nucleotides: TGTGCCAGCAGCTTAGAGGGGGACTTTTATTCACCCCTCCACTTT. Its protein product is CASSLEGDFYSPLHF.

This chain joins TRBV5-1 and TRBJ2-3, with 7 bases aligning to TRBD2. Trimming cost V 4 bases and J 4 bases; bases outside gene matches: 9. In germline, CDR1 is SGHRS, CDR2 YFSETQ. The CDR3 is made up of 15 amino acids. In nucleotides, the CDR3 is TGCGCCAGCAGCACCGGGACTACTCTCTCAGATACGCAGTATTTT. It specifies CASSTGTTLSDTQYF.

This clonotype was detected only a few times. The V gene is TRBV4-2, the J gene TRBJ1-2; TRBD1 matches at 9 bases. The CDR3 sequence is 16 residues long. V lost 0 bases, J lost 4 bases, and 6 bases stayed unmatched. Germline CDR1 is LGHNA and CDR2 is YNFKEQ. The CDR3 bases are TGTGCCAGCAGCCAAGAGGGGGACAGGGTCGGCTATGGCTACACCTTC. It specifies CASSQEGDRVGYGYTF.

The chain recombines TRBV7-2 with TRBJ2-2, with D perhaps given as TRBD1 or TRBD2 (5 bases each). In germline, CDR1 is SGHTA, CDR2 FQGNSA. V was cut by 2 bases and J by 4 bases, with 11 bases left in between. CDR3 length equals 15 residues. CDR3 loop: CASSLMRGGTGELFF. The CDR3 nucleotides read TGTGCCAGCAGCTTAATGAGGGGCGGCACCGGGGAGCTGTTTTTT.

The rearrangement links TRBV12-3 or TRBV12-4 to TRBJ2-7, with D hard to call. V was clipped by 3 bases and J by 0 bases, with 9 bases between them. The CDR3 totals 14 residues. The CDR3 reads CASSLGFNSYEQYF. CDR3 bases: TGTGCCAGCAGTTTGGGCTTCAACTCCTACGAGCAGTACTTC.

In the case of this clonotype: This may come from a read error, since a much larger clone is one base off. V and J are TRBV7-6 and TRBJ2-3; maybe TRBD1 (5 bases). The CDR3 has 15 amino acids. Germline CDR1 reads SGHVS; CDR2 reads FNYEAQ. For the CDR3, the DNA is TGTGCCAGCAGCTTAGCGGGTGGGGCGAAAGATACGCCGTATTTT. This sequence encodes CASSLAGGAKDTPYF.

The chain recombines TRBV7-3 with TRBJ2-1, with D maybe TRBD1 (6 bases). The CDR3 contains 14 residues. CDR1 and CDR2 (germline): SGHTA, FQGTGA. The V end was cut by 8 bases, the J end by 6 bases, with 17 bases between. The CDR3 DNA follows: TGTGCCAGCGCCTCGGACAGACTTAGCAATGAGCAGTTCTTC. Amino acids: CASASDRLSNEQFF.

CDR3 residues: CASSPLQGGMGGYTF. The CDR3 region has the DNA TGTGCCAGCAGCCCCTTACAGGGAGGAATGGGTGGCTACACCTTC. This sequence joins TRBV7-8 and TRBJ1-2; weak D call: TRBD1 (6 bases). Germline CDR1 reads SGHVS; CDR2 reads FQNEAQ. The CDR3 length is 15 residues. Trimming removed 5 bases at V and 7 bases at J, with 20 bases between.

V and J are TRBV20-1 and TRBJ2-7; 14 nucleotides agree with TRBD2. Per the germline V gene, CDR1 is DFQATT and CDR2 is SNEGSKA (reference sequence). The CDR3 runs 14 residues. J lost 6 bases, V lost 3 bases, and 4 bases had no gene match. The CDR3 DNA is TGCAGTGCTAGGACTAGCGGGGGGGTGGTCGAGCAGTACTTC. It encodes CSARTSGGVVEQYF.